The sequence of this TCR beta chain was determined in a study of blood T cell repertoires in COVID-19. In the study overall: From T cells, B-cell-depleted T cells, or PBMCs came the material, which was cDNA or gDNA.

The table came from immunoSEQ multiplex PCR; TCRdb's copy has only in-frame clones and leaves some out. The profile shows 170,000 or so clones, roughly 90% of them singletons. This clonotype was obtained from a man aged 45 to 65 with acute or convalescent COVID-19. Sequencing used peripheral blood.

The CDR3 bases are TGTGCCAGCAGTCGATCCGGGACAGTTCAGCCCCAGCATTTT. Its translation: CASSRSGTVQPQHF. This chain joins TRBV28 and TRBJ1-5; 7 positions match TRBD1. Trimming cost V 5 bases and J 6 bases; bases outside gene matches: 7. CDR1 is MDHEN, CDR2 SYDVKM, per germline. The CDR3 runs 14 residues.